The 25 T cell receptor beta chains below were found in one sample sequenced in a study of cytomegalovirus exposure and HLA in healthy donors. Some clones are missing from TCRdb's copy, which holds only in-frame ones; the method was immunoSEQ multiplex PCR. The sample shows about 130,000 clones, about 90% of them seen only once. Sequencing was performed on PBMCs. The receptors shown here come from a man younger than 45 in good health and CMV-seronegative.

This clone came up once. The V gene is TRBV29-1, the J gene TRBJ2-7, with 8 bases identical to TRBD1. Per germline, CDR1 SQVTM and CDR2 ANQGSEA. This CDR3 spans 15 amino acids. Germline trimming cut 6 bases from V and 7 bases from J; bases unmatched to any gene: 17. The CDR3 DNA follows: TGCAGCGTCACCTTGGACAGGGACCACAAGTTGGAGCAGTACTTC. This sequence encodes CSVTLDRDHKLEQYF.

There are a few counts of this clone. The DNA of the CDR3 is TGTGCCAGCAGTGGACAGGTATCCCTAATAGCCAAAAACATTCAGTACTTC. Translating it yields CASSGQVSLIAKNIQYF. This chain joins TRBV27 and TRBJ2-4; 7 nucleotides align to TRBD1. The CDR3 consists of 17 residues. Losses at the gene ends were 5 bases for V and 0 bases for J; bases not matched to a gene: 10. Germline CDR1 reads MNHEY; CDR2 reads SMNVEV (reference sequence).

This chain links TRBV7-3 with TRBJ1-1, with TRBD1 matching 9 bases. Germline lookup yields CDR1 SGHTA and CDR2 FQGTGA. Trimming cost V 5 bases and J 6 bases; bases outside gene matches: 7. CDR3 length equals 14 residues. The CDR3 protein is CASSPLGQGSEAFF. The CDR3 DNA is TGTGCCAGCAGCCCTTTGGGACAGGGCTCTGAAGCTTTCTTT. Complete variable domain (other parts from reference TRBV7-3 and TRBJ1-1): GAGVSQTPSNKVTEKGKYVELRCDPISGHTALYWYRQSLGQGPEFLIYFQGTGAADDSGLPNDRFFAVRPEGSVSTLKIQRTERGDSAVYLCASSPLGQGSEAFFGQGTRLTVV.

The rearrangement uses TRBV6-1 and TRBJ2-5, with 11 bases identical to TRBD2. The V gene end was trimmed by 10 bases and the J gene end by 2 bases; junction bases not matched to a gene: 9. Germline-derived CDR1 and CDR2 are MNHNS and SASEGT. The CDR3 loop spans 15 amino acids. The CDR3 loop reads CAIEASGRRQETQYF. The DNA for the CDR3 is TGTGCCATTGAAGCTAGCGGGAGGAGGCAAGAGACCCAGTACTTC.

This clone showed up just a few times. The chain couples TRBV11-2 to TRBJ2-7; no reliable D call. The CDR3 extends over 15 amino acids. Germline-derived CDR1 and CDR2 are SGHAT and FQNNGV. V was trimmed by 1 base and J by 0 bases, leaving 10 bases between them. CDR3: CASSLALDNSYEQYF. CDR3 bases: TGTGCCAGCAGCTTAGCCCTCGACAACTCCTACGAGCAGTACTTC.

The rearrangement links TRBV12-5 to TRBJ2-7; tentatively, D is TRBD2 (5 bases). V was shortened by 6 bases and J by 2 bases, with 20 bases between the two germline ends. The CDR3 has 16 amino acids. Germline V CDR1 and CDR2: LGHNT, FRNRAP. CDR3 sequence: CASGPRVERSAYEQYF. The CDR3 region has the DNA TGTGCTAGTGGCCCACGAGTAGAGCGGAGCGCCTACGAGCAGTACTTC.

The chain joins TRBV19 to TRBJ2-7; the match to TRBD2 covers 9 bases. The CDR3 consists of 14 residues. J was trimmed by 2 bases and V by 6 bases; bases with no gene match: 5. Per the germline V gene, CDR1 is LNHDA and CDR2 is SQIVND (reference sequence). CDR3 nucleotides: TGTGCCAGTAGCTGGCGGGAGGGTACCTACGAGCAGTACTTC. Translating gives CASSWREGTYEQYF.

V is TRBV5-4 and J is TRBJ2-6; TRBD1 aligns across 7 bases. The V gene's germline CDR1 is SGHNT and CDR2 YYREEE (reference sequence). The junction had 8 bases not matched to a gene; V was cut back by 4 bases and J by 4 bases. This CDR3 is built from 16 residues. CDR3 region: CASSPRQGSGANVLTF. CDR3 DNA sequence: TGTGCCAGCAGCCCAAGACAGGGTTCCGGGGCCAACGTCCTGACTTTC.

The V and J genes are TRBV4-3 and TRBJ2-5; no firm D call. Trimming removed 1 base from V and 5 bases from J, with 14 bases in between. The CDR3 length is 15 residues. The V gene's germline CDR1 is LGHNA and CDR2 YSLEER. CDR3 nucleotides: TGCGCCAGCAGCCAAGGTCTCGGTCAGGTTGAGACCCAGTACTTC. Amino acid sequence: CASSQGLGQVETQYF.

The J gene is TRBJ2-7, the V gene TRBV2, with D maybe TRBD1 (6 bases). Trimming stripped 2 bases from V and 5 bases from J, with 13 bases between. Germline loops: CDR1 SNHLY, CDR2 FYNNEI. The CDR3 loop spans 14 amino acids. In DNA, the CDR3 is TGTGCCAGCAGTGAAAGAACAGGGCCCCACGAGCAGTACTTC. The encoded protein is CASSERTGPHEQYF.

This chain uses TRBV9 with TRBJ1-4, with TRBD1 matching over 7 bases. Trimming took 0 bases from V and 7 from J; bases not matched to a gene: 9. The CDR3 covers 16 residues. Germline CDR1 reads SGDLS; CDR2 reads YYNGEE. CDR3 region: CASSVGQGSFGEKLFF. Written as DNA, the CDR3 is TGTGCCAGCAGCGTAGGACAGGGTTCATTTGGTGAAAAACTGTTTTTT. The variable domain in full, with the rest retrieved from reference TRBV9 and TRBJ1-4, is DSGVTQTPKHLITATGQRVTLRCSPRSGDLSVYWYQQSLDQGLQFLIQYYNGEERAKGNILERFSAQQFPDLHSELNLSSLELGDSALYFCASSVGQGSFGEKLFFGSGTQLSVL.

CDR3 coding DNA: TGCGCCAGCAGCGAAGGTAACTCCGGGACAGGGGTTTCTGGGGCCAACGTCCTGACTTTC. It is translated as CASSEGNSGTGVSGANVLTF. The rearrangement joins TRBV4-3 to TRBJ2-6; the match to TRBD1 covers 10 bases. Germline CDR1 and CDR2: LGHNA and YSLEER. The CDR3 length is 20 residues. The V segment lost 5 bases and the J segment 1 base; nucleotides outside the gene matches: 14.

The chain uses TRBV18 and TRBJ2-4; D perhaps matches TRBD1 (6 bases). The V end lost 8 bases, the J end lost 0 bases, and 11 bases lay between the germline ends. Germline V gene data show CDR1 as KGHSH and CDR2 as LQKENI. The CDR3 length is 14 residues. CDR3 DNA: TGTGCCAGCACCGGACAGCTAGCCAAAAACATTCAGTACTTC. Amino acid sequence: CASTGQLAKNIQYF.

The chain links TRBV9 to TRBJ2-1; TRBD2 agrees at 8 bases. The V segment lost 0 bases and the J segment 6 bases; nucleotides outside the gene matches: 5. CDR3 size: 15 residues. Germline assignment: CDR1 SGDLS and CDR2 YYNGEE. The CDR3 sequence: CASSVVFREGNEQFF. In nucleotides, the CDR3 is TGTGCCAGCAGCGTAGTGTTTCGGGAGGGCAATGAGCAGTTCTTC.

V is TRBV6-5 and J is TRBJ1-2, with 8 bases aligning to TRBD1. Germline CDR1 MNHEY, CDR2 SVGAGI. CDR3 length: 16 amino acids. With 3 bases clipped from V and 3 bases from J, the junction kept 9 bases outside the gene matches. CDR3 nucleotides: TGTGCCAGCAGTTATGAAACAGGGGGAACTCACTATGGCTACACCTTC. It yields the protein CASSYETGGTHYGYTF.

Written as DNA, the CDR3 is TGTGCCTGGAGTTCCGGGACAGGGGTCCAGCCCCAGCATTTT. Translated, it gives CAWSSGTGVQPQHF. The V gene is TRBV30, the J gene TRBJ1-5; 10 bases are a match to TRBD1. J gave up 7 bases and V 2 bases, and 5 bases lay outside the gene matches. The germline gives CDR1 GTSNPN, CDR2 SVGIG (reference sequence). The CDR3 extends over 14 amino acids.

V usage is TRBV19 and J usage is TRBJ2-2; 7 nucleotides match TRBD2. CDR3 length equals 14 residues. The J segment lost 1 base and the V segment lost 6 bases, leaving 2 bases of the junction unmatched. Looked up from germline, CDR1 is LNHDA and CDR2 is SQIVND (reference sequence). CDR3 sequence (DNA): TGTGCCAGTAGGGCTAGCGGGAACACCGGGGAGCTGTTTTTT. This encodes CASRASGNTGELFF.

This chain connects TRBV19 to TRBJ2-3; 8 bases line up with TRBD1. The germline V gene has CDR1 LNHDA and CDR2 SQIVND (reference sequence). The CDR3 has 15 residues. After removal of 5 bases from V and 6 bases from J, the junction contained 10 bases not matched to a gene. The CDR3: CASSGTGGMYDTQYF. DNA for the CDR3: TGTGCCAGTAGTGGTACAGGGGGGATGTACGATACGCAGTATTTT.

The chain joins TRBV13 to TRBJ1-2, with a tentative D call TRBD1 (5 bases). The CDR3 extends over 14 amino acids. CDR1 PRHDT and CDR2 FYEKMQ come from the germline V gene (reference sequence). Trimming took 1 base from V and 4 from J, leaving 10 bases between them. The CDR3 spells CASSLETRGYGYTF. The CDR3 bases are TGTGCCAGCAGCTTAGAGACAAGGGGCTATGGCTACACCTTC.

This clone occurred a few times. The chain uses TRBV10-3 and TRBJ1-2, with D perhaps TRBD1 (5 bases). The CDR3 length is 13 residues. Germline assignment: CDR1 ENHRY and CDR2 SYGVKD. The V end was cut by 4 bases, the J end by 2 bases, with 8 bases between. The CDR3 DNA follows: TGTGCCATCAGTGGGGGGGTAAACTATGGCTACACCTTC. Residues: CAISGGVNYGYTF.

This clone was recorded a few times. The chain carries TRBV5-1 and TRBJ1-6, with 10 nucleotides matching TRBD1. V was pared by 3 bases and J by 7 bases, with 7 bases of the junction left unmatched. The CDR3 runs 16 residues. The V gene's germline CDR1 is SGHRS and CDR2 YFSETQ. The CDR3 is CASSWYQGQGNSPLHF. CDR3 coding DNA: TGCGCCAGCAGCTGGTACCAGGGACAGGGGAATTCACCCCTCCACTTT. Using reference TRBV5-1 and TRBJ1-6 for the parts outside the CDR3, the full variable domain is KAGVTQTPRYLIKTRGQQVTLSCSPISGHRSVSWYQQTPGQGLQFLFEYFSETQRNKGNFPGRFSGRQFSNSRSEMNVSTLELGDSALYLCASSWYQGQGNSPLHFGNGTRLTVT.

This chain uses TRBV4-1 with TRBJ2-5, with 12 bases lining up with TRBD2. Per the germline V gene, CDR1 is MGHRA and CDR2 is YSYEKL. The CDR3 is made up of 15 amino acids. V gave up 1 base and J gave up 5 bases; unmatched junction bases: 2. The CDR3 DNA reads TGCGCCAGCAGCCAAGGACTAGCGGGAGAGGAGACCCAGTACTTC. Its protein is CASSQGLAGEETQYF.

The rearrangement uses TRBV11-3 and TRBJ2-3; TRBD2 matches at 13 bases. In germline, CDR1 is SGHNT, CDR2 YENEEA. The CDR3 extends over 18 amino acids. The ends lost 5 bases at V and 2 bases at J; junction bases unmatched: 10. In nucleotides, the CDR3 is TGTGCCAGCAGCGCGGGGACTAGCGGGAAACTTGACACAGATACGCAGTATTTT. It encodes CASSAGTSGKLDTDTQYF.

The chain uses TRBV5-1 and TRBJ2-7; maybe TRBD2 (5 bases). Germline V gene data show CDR1 as SGHRS and CDR2 as YFSETQ. This CDR3 spans 16 amino acids. V was trimmed by 0 bases and J by 0 bases, leaving 13 bases between them. In DNA, the CDR3 is TGCGCCAGCAGCTTGGGCAAGACGGAGGTCTCCTACGAGCAGTACTTC. Translation gives CASSLGKTEVSYEQYF.

CDR3 residues: CAIGQLNTEAFF. In DNA form, the CDR3 reads TGTGCCATCGGACAGTTGAACACTGAAGCTTTCTTT. This chain links TRBV10-3 with TRBJ1-1, with D perhaps TRBD1 (6 bases). The CDR3 spans 12 residues. The germline gives CDR1 ENHRY, CDR2 SYGVKD. V dropped 8 bases and J dropped 0 bases, with 7 bases sitting between them.